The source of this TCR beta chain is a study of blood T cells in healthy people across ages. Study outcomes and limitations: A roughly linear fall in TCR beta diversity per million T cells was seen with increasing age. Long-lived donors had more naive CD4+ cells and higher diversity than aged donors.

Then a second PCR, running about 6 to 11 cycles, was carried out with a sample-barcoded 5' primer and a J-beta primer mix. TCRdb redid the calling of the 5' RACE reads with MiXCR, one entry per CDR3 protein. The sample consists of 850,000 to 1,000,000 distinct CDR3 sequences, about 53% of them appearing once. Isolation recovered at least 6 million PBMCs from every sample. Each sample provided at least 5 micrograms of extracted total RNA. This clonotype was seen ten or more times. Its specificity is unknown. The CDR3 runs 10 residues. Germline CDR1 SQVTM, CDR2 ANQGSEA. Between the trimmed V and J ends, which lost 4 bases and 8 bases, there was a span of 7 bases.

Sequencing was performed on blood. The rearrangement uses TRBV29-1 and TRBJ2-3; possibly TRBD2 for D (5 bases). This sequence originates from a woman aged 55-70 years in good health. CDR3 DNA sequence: TGCAGCGTTGTAGGAGGTACGCAGTATTTT. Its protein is CSVVGGTQYF.